Reported below is one TCR beta chain. The antigen is unknown. Incorporated into the TCR beta cDNA libraries were unique molecular identifiers, which served to reduce PCR and sequencing biases. Approximately 500,000 cDNA molecules were obtained per 1 to 10 million input T cells. In TCRdb, the PCR reads were re-called with MiXCR into one record per CDR3 protein. Here the sample spans about 820,000 distinct CDR3 sequences, roughly 50% being singletons. This sample is part of a study of post-analysis software for immune sequencing data. Germline values: CDR1 SGHTA, CDR2 FQGTGA. Germline trimming cut 8 bases from V and 1 base from J; bases unmatched to any gene: 11. This CDR3 spans 18 amino acids. Whole-study findings and limits: Samples made in the same batch grouped tightly together by F measure. In patients, about 5 TRBV segments were more frequent than in controls, with TRBV5-6, TRBV5-1 and TRBV20-1 among them.

This clonotype originated in a girl under 18 with multiple sclerosis. V is TRBV7-3 and J is TRBJ2-6, with 10 positions matching TRBD1. The sequencing sample was made of blood. The CDR3, as DNA: TGTGCCAGCGCAAAACCGGGACAGGGGAAATCTGGGGCCAACGTCCTGACTTTC. This sequence encodes CASAKPGQGKSGANVLTF.